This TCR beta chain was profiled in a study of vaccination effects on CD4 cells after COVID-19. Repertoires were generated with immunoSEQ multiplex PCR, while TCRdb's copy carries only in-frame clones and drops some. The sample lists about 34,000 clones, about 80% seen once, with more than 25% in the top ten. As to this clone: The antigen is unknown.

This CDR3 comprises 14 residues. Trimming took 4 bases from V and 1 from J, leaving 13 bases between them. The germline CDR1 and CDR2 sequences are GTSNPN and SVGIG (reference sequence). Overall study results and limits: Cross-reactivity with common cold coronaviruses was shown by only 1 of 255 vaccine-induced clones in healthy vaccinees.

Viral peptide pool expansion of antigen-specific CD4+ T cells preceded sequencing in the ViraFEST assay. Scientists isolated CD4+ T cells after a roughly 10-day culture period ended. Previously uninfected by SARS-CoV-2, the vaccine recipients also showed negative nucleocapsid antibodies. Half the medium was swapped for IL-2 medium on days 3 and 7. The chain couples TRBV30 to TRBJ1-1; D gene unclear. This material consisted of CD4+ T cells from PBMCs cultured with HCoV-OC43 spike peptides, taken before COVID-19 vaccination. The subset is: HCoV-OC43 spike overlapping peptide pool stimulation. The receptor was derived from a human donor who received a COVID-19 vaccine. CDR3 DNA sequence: TGTGCCTGGACCTTAACTACAGCGAACACTGAAGCTTTCTTT. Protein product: CAWTLTTANTEAFF.